Listed below are T cell receptor beta chains from one sample, sequenced in a study of cytomegalovirus exposure and HLA in healthy donors. Assay used: immunoSEQ multiplex PCR; TCRdb lists only in-frame clones, some missing. This table has about 100,000 clones, 65% to 90% appearing once. The sample was PBMCs. The receptors were sampled from a woman aged 70-85 years in good health and CMV-seropositive. Both conserved end residues are part of each CDR3. The order of the fields is V gene, D gene, clone size, J gene, CDR3 DNA, CDR3 protein. D genes are given only for firm matches. Part of the rows lack a size; the others show once, few, many or a class for expanded clones.

TRBV18	TRBD1	few	TRBJ2-3	TGTGCCAGCTCACGTCGGACAGGTGGAGGCACAGATACGCAGTATTTT	CASSRRTGGGTDTQYF
TRBV15	TRBD2	-	TRBJ2-1	TGTGCCACCAGCAGACCGGGACTAGCGTCGAATGAGCAGTTCTTC	CATSRPGLASNEQFF
TRBV2	-	-	TRBJ2-3	TGTGCCAGCAGTGAACTCTCAGATACGCAGTATTTT	CASSELSDTQYF
TRBV28	-	-	TRBJ1-1	TGTGCCAGCCCCCCCCTGGCAGGGGACGACACTGAAGCTTTCTTT	CASPPLAGDDTEAFF
TRBV11-3	-	-	TRBJ2-1	TGTGCCAGCAGCTTAGAGTATCGGGGGAGGGGGGACAATGAGCAGTTCTTC	CASSLEYRGRGDNEQFF
TRBV29-1	TRBD2	-	TRBJ2-2	TGCAGCGCCAACTTGGGGGGGACCGGGGAGCTGTTTTTT	CSANLGGTGELFF
TRBV11-2	-	-	TRBJ1-3	TGTGCCAGCAGCTTTTCGGGGATTAACACCATATATTTT	CASSFSGINTIYF
TRBV7-8	-	-	TRBJ1-3	TGTGCCAGCAGCTTAACTGTGAGCTCTGGAAACACCATATATTTT	CASSLTVSSGNTIYF
TRBV7-3	TRBD2	-	TRBJ2-3	TGTGCCAGCAGCCGGGGGGGCGGGAGGGGCACAGATACGCAGTATTTT	CASSRGGGRGTDTQYF
TRBV7-2	TRBD2	-	TRBJ2-5	TGTGCCAGCAGCTTAGCTTCGGGGGGGCAAGAGACCCAGTACTTC	CASSLASGGQETQYF
TRBV4-2	-	few	TRBJ2-2	TGTGCCAGCAGCCCCTCGCTAGAGACCGGGGAGCTGTTTTTT	CASSPSLETGELFF
TRBV5-4	-	-	TRBJ2-2	TGTGCCAGCAGCTTGGACAGGGAGAACACCGGGGAGCTGTTTTTT	CASSLDRENTGELFF
TRBV15	TRBD2	-	TRBJ2-4	TGTGCCACCAGCAATCGGGGGGTGCCGGGTGGCTCAAGGAACATTCAGTACTTC	CATSNRGVPGGSRNIQYF
TRBV10-3	TRBD1	-	TRBJ1-3	TGTGCCATCAGTCCGGGACAGGGAGGGGGAAACACCATATATTTT	CAISPGQGGGNTIYF
TRBV7-9	-	-	TRBJ1-2	TGTTCCAGCAGCTTAAGTCGGGATGGCTACACCTTC	CSSSLSRDGYTF